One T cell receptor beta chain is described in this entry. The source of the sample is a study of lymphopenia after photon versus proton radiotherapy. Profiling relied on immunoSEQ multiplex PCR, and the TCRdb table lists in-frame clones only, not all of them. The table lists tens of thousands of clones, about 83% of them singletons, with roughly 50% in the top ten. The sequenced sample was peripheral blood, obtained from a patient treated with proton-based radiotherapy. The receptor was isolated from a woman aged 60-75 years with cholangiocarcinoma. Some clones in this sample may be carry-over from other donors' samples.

CDR3 sequence: CATSSRGQGTEKLFF. CDR3 in DNA: TGTGCCACCAGCAGCCGGGGACAGGGGACGGAAAAACTGTTTTTT. V gene TRBV15 combines with J gene TRBJ1-4; TRBD1 aligns across 10 bases. Looked up from germline, CDR1 is LNHNV and CDR2 is YYDKDF (reference sequence). The CDR3 sequence is 15 residues long. After removal of 3 bases from V and 8 bases from J, the junction contained 6 bases not matched to a gene.